This T cell receptor (beta chain) was recovered during a study of vaccination and CD4 T cells after COVID-19 (dated by TCRdb to about 2022). With regard to the full study: Convalescent patients had a positive SARS-CoV-2 result on nasal swab PCR, and of these patients, some ten had mild disease and one had severe disease. The spike-specific CD4+ TCR repertoire was compared before and after mRNA vaccination in approximately ten COVID-19 convalescent patients and a handful of infection-naive healthy vaccine recipients. Post-COVID blood samples were collected from convalescent patients a median of about 92 days after diagnosis, with a range of roughly 35 to 180 days. Participants got two doses of the Pfizer-BioNTech BNT162b2 vaccine (n=8) or two doses of the Moderna mRNA-1273 vaccine (n=2). In control cultures, a CEFX viral epitope pool was used as positive control, an HIV-1 Nef peptide pool was used as negative control, or no peptide was added. Post-vaccine blood samples were taken a median of 72 days after the second vaccine dose, with a range of roughly 13 to 250 days. The cultures were stimulated with overlapping spike peptide pools from SARS-CoV-2 and from the common cold coronaviruses HCoV-NL63, HCoV-OC43 and HCoV-229E. The convalescent cohort included six males and four females, with two Hispanic individuals, seven Caucasians, two Asians and one multiracial person.

Regarding this clonotype: Its antigen is currently not known. Per-base quality was not reported, and no clone a single base away is much larger than it.

CDR1 is given as LNHDA and CDR2 as SQIVND, both from the germline V gene (reference sequence). The germline ends are 8 bases apart after V is trimmed by 3 bases and J by 2 bases. The CDR3, cysteine through phenylalanine, is 14 amino acids long. Just the 42-base CDR3 DNA is kept, in frame starting at base 1. The research as a whole found: The median number of SARS-CoV-2-reactive clonotypes rose from 21 after infection to roughly 38 after vaccination, but the change was not significant. Of the vaccine-specific clones found in convalescent patients, nearly all (304 of 307) were mono-reactive for SARS-CoV-2 spike instead of being cross-reactive with common cold coronaviruses. The number of convalescent patients in the study was relatively small, and the study did not examine early timepoints following natural infection. Among the post-vaccine SARS-CoV-2-reactive clones in convalescent patients, a median approximately 86% showed up only after vaccination, which suggests vaccine-specific priming.

The method behind the library was PCR. DNA from cultured CD4+ T cells underwent TCR sequencing with the Oncomine TCR Beta short-read assay at the Johns Hopkins FTIC core. Genomic DNA was extracted from the cultured CD4+ T cells with the QIAamp micro DNA kit. Oncomine TCR Beta libraries from cultured CD4+ T cells were pooled using unique dual indexes and sequenced on an Illumina iSeq 100. Regarding the original processing steps: Non-productive sequences were removed, and CDR3s that did not start with C, did not end with F or W, or were shorter than 7 amino acids were discarded. The MANAFEST web application was used to identify antigen-specific clonotypes by comparing peptide-stimulated wells against reference wells and other culture wells. To be called positive, a clone needed an FDR below 0.05, an odds ratio above 5, and a productive frequency above 0.1% in at least two of three replicate wells. Cross-reactive clonotypes were defined as significantly expanded in both SARS-CoV-2 spike wells and at least one common cold coronavirus spike condition. Using R version 3.6.1, CDR3 homology was evaluated through Levenshtein distances (stringdist) along with unrooted phylogenetic trees (ape). The public reads were reanalyzed by TCRdb: fastp trimming at Q25, MiXCR alignment, in-frame beta chains only. Rows are combined by CDR3 protein, so each entry shows the most common genes and DNA. TCRdb's processing, not the study's, gives the V and J calls here. This sample comprises around 8,400 distinct CDR3 sequences, around two thirds of them detected only once. The top ten clones comprise roughly 35% of the sample.

Taken with the paper, the label for treatment or condition translates to: roughly 10-day PBMC culture with coronavirus spike peptide pools or control peptides (ViraFEST assay). The ViraFEST assay, used in the study, expanded antigen-specific T cells with peptide pools and then identified the expanded clonotypes through TCR sequencing. The convalescent patients' positive SARS-CoV-2 PCR tests fell between March and December 2020, which was before the Alpha, Beta and Delta variants emerged in the United States. Each well held 2.2 million or so PBMCs cultured with approximately 9.1 ug/ml peptide pools in IMDM containing 5% human AB serum and about 10 IU/ml IL-2. Half of the culture medium was replaced with fresh IL-2-containing medium on days 3 and 7. After 10 days of culture, CD4+ T cells were isolated by negative selection with the EasySep CD4+ T cell isolation kit. Ficoll-Paque Plus gradient centrifugation was used to isolate PBMCs from whole blood, and the isolated PBMCs were then either used fresh or cryopreserved at -140C. In general, triplicate wells were set up for every culture condition.

The rearranged chain carries TRBV19 and TRBJ1-3; the best D guess is TRBD1, with 6 bases matching. Sequenced input: CD4+ T cells from blood, cultured in vitro. The sequence derives from a human donor who had recovered from COVID-19. CDR3 region: CASSITGTGNTIYF. The DNA is as follows: TGTGCCAGTAGTATCACAGGGACTGGAAACACCATATATTTT.